These T cell receptor beta chains were read from a single sample in a study of control samples from healthy donors and cancer patients. Sequencing was performed with immunoSEQ multiplex PCR; in TCRdb, only in-frame clones are kept and a portion is missing. In the table there are 150,000 to 200,000 clones, roughly 90% of which are singletons. The sample taken for sequencing was blood. The source of these receptors is a man younger than 45 in good health. The CDR3 runs from the conserved cysteine through the conserved F or W. A D gene is named only where the DNA matches it firmly. The listing skips clone size in some rows; elsewhere it reads once, few, many or a size class.

J gene: TRBJ2-7
D gene: NA
clone size: once
V gene: TRBV2
CDR3 protein: CASSRESGSSYEQYF
CDR3 DNA: TGTGCCAGCAGTCGCGAGTCGGGTAGCTCCTACGAGCAGTACTTC

J gene: TRBJ2-1
D gene: NA
clone size: NA
V gene: TRBV7-2
CDR3 protein: CASSPAREQFF
CDR3 DNA: TGTGCCAGCAGCCCTGCGCGTGAGCAGTTCTTC

J gene: TRBJ2-2
D gene: NA
clone size: NA
V gene: TRBV5-1
CDR3 protein: CASSSGDPNTGELFF
CDR3 DNA: TGCGCCAGCAGCTCGGGCGACCCAAACACCGGGGAGCTGTTTTTT

J gene: TRBJ2-7
D gene: TRBD2
clone size: few
V gene: TRBV28
CDR3 protein: CASRTSGSLTYEQYF
CDR3 DNA: TGTGCCAGTCGGACTAGCGGGAGTTTAACCTACGAGCAGTACTTC

J gene: TRBJ2-2
D gene: TRBD2
clone size: NA
V gene: TRBV2
CDR3 protein: CATKGQGGDGELFF
CDR3 DNA: TGTGCCACCAAGGGTCAGGGAGGGGACGGGGAGCTGTTTTTT

J gene: TRBJ2-2
D gene: TRBD1
clone size: NA
V gene: TRBV5-4
CDR3 protein: CASSSGTGGPGELFF
CDR3 DNA: TGTGCCAGCAGCTCTGGGACAGGAGGACCCGGGGAGCTGTTTTTT

J gene: TRBJ2-7
D gene: TRBD2
clone size: once
V gene: TRBV7-9
CDR3 protein: CASRRGGGRGSYEQYF
CDR3 DNA: TGTGCCAGCAGGCGTGGGGGAGGGCGGGGGTCCTACGAGCAGTACTTC

J gene: TRBJ2-1
D gene: TRBD1
clone size: NA
V gene: TRBV5-1
CDR3 protein: CASSSESGQGDEQFF
CDR3 DNA: TGCGCCAGCAGCTCCGAATCGGGACAGGGGGATGAGCAGTTCTTC

J gene: TRBJ2-1
D gene: TRBD2
clone size: NA
V gene: TRBV9
CDR3 protein: CASSEFLTSANNEQFF
CDR3 DNA: TGTGCCAGCAGCGAATTCCTGACTAGCGCGAACAATGAGCAGTTCTTC

J gene: TRBJ2-1
D gene: TRBD1
clone size: NA
V gene: TRBV18
CDR3 protein: CASSQDRVNEQFF
CDR3 DNA: TGTGCCAGCTCACAGGACAGGGTAAATGAGCAGTTCTTC

J gene: TRBJ2-7
D gene: TRBD2
clone size: NA
V gene: TRBV14
CDR3 protein: CASSRISSGLLVSYEQYF
CDR3 DNA: TGTGCCAGCAGCCGGATCTCTAGCGGTCTCTTAGTTTCCTACGAGCAGTACTTC

J gene: TRBJ1-1
D gene: NA
clone size: few
V gene: TRBV6-5
CDR3 protein: CASRGVNTEAFF
CDR3 DNA: TGTGCCAGCCGCGGGGTCAACACTGAAGCTTTCTTT

J gene: TRBJ2-7
D gene: NA
clone size: NA
V gene: TRBV6-2/TRBV6-3
CDR3 protein: CASSYVGAYEQYF
CDR3 DNA: TGTGCCAGCAGTTACGTGGGGGCCTACGAGCAGTACTTC

J gene: TRBJ2-1
D gene: TRBD2
clone size: NA
V gene: TRBV11-3
CDR3 protein: CASSLGTSSGGRDEQFF
CDR3 DNA: TGTGCCAGCAGCTTAGGGACTTCTAGCGGGGGTCGCGATGAGCAGTTCTTC

J gene: TRBJ1-1
D gene: NA
clone size: NA
V gene: TRBV27
CDR3 protein: CASSRLQQNTEAFF
CDR3 DNA: TGTGCCAGCAGTCGCCTACAGCAGAACACTGAAGCTTTCTTT

J gene: TRBJ2-7
D gene: NA
clone size: NA
V gene: TRBV6-2/TRBV6-3
CDR3 protein: CASSYVRAREQYF
CDR3 DNA: TGTGCCAGCAGTTACGTCAGGGCTCGCGAGCAGTACTTC

J gene: TRBJ1-2
D gene: NA
clone size: NA
V gene: TRBV6-5
CDR3 protein: CASFGGGQHYGYTF
CDR3 DNA: TGTGCCAGTTTCGGAGGTGGTCAGCACTATGGCTACACCTTC

J gene: TRBJ1-1
D gene: TRBD1
clone size: NA
V gene: TRBV29-1
CDR3 protein: CSVGDREAFF
CDR3 DNA: TGCAGCGTCGGGGACAGGGAAGCTTTCTTT

J gene: TRBJ1-1
D gene: NA
clone size: NA
V gene: TRBV24-1
CDR3 protein: CATRIWDPGENTEAFF
CDR3 DNA: TGTGCCACCCGAATCTGGGATCCGGGGGAAAACACTGAAGCTTTCTTT

J gene: TRBJ1-1
D gene: NA
clone size: NA
V gene: TRBV29-1
CDR3 protein: CSVELNLAENTEAFF
CDR3 DNA: TGCAGCGTTGAATTAAATCTTGCGGAGAACACTGAAGCTTTCTTT

J gene: TRBJ1-6
D gene: NA
clone size: NA
V gene: TRBV6-4
CDR3 protein: CASSDRPGYNSPLHF
CDR3 DNA: TGTGCCAGCAGTGACAGGCCCGGCTATAATTCACCCCTCCACTTT

J gene: TRBJ1-2
D gene: TRBD1
clone size: once
V gene: TRBV27
CDR3 protein: CASSSNTGGISYTF
CDR3 DNA: TGTGCCAGCAGCTCGAATACAGGGGGCATTAGCTACACCTTC

J gene: TRBJ1-5
D gene: NA
clone size: NA
V gene: TRBV19
CDR3 protein: CASSIALGQPQHF
CDR3 DNA: TGTGCCAGTAGTATTGCGCTAGGTCAGCCCCAGCATTTT

J gene: TRBJ2-7
D gene: NA
clone size: NA
V gene: TRBV7-5
CDR3 protein: CARSSYLSGVSYEQYF
CDR3 DNA: TGTGCCAGAAGCTCATATCTCTCAGGGGTTTCCTACGAGCAGTACTTC

J gene: TRBJ1-2
D gene: NA
clone size: NA
V gene: TRBV7-8
CDR3 protein: CASSLAAENYGYTF
CDR3 DNA: TGTGCCAGCAGCTTAGCGGCAGAAAACTATGGCTACACCTTC

J gene: TRBJ2-7
D gene: TRBD2
clone size: NA
V gene: TRBV4-1
CDR3 protein: CASSQGGLGEQYF
CDR3 DNA: TGCGCCAGCAGCCAAGGGGGACTAGGCGAGCAGTACTTC

J gene: TRBJ1-1
D gene: NA
clone size: NA
V gene: TRBV27
CDR3 protein: CASSFHEGERAFF
CDR3 DNA: TGTGCCAGCAGTTTCCATGAGGGAGAAAGGGCTTTCTTT

J gene: TRBJ2-5
D gene: NA
clone size: NA
V gene: TRBV6-5
CDR3 protein: CASSKGDQETQYF
CDR3 DNA: TGTGCCAGCAGTAAGGGGGATCAAGAGACCCAGTACTTC

J gene: TRBJ2-1
D gene: TRBD2
clone size: NA
V gene: TRBV19
CDR3 protein: CASTSTSGGLSYNEQFF
CDR3 DNA: TGTGCCAGTACCTCGACTAGCGGGGGCCTCTCCTACAATGAGCAGTTCTTC

J gene: TRBJ1-1
D gene: NA
clone size: NA
V gene: TRBV4-3
CDR3 protein: CASSHLGVNTEAFF
CDR3 DNA: TGCGCCAGCAGCCATCTGGGAGTGAACACTGAAGCTTTCTTT

J gene: TRBJ1-6
D gene: NA
clone size: many
V gene: TRBV5-6
CDR3 protein: CASSFDRNNSPLHF
CDR3 DNA: TGTGCCAGCAGCTTTGACAGAAATAATTCACCCCTCCACTTT

J gene: TRBJ2-5
D gene: TRBD2
clone size: NA
V gene: TRBV11-3
CDR3 protein: CASSLRGSVRGETQYF
CDR3 DNA: TGTGCCAGCAGCTTGCGGGGGTCGGTCCGTGGGGAGACCCAGTACTTC

J gene: TRBJ2-2
D gene: NA
clone size: NA
V gene: TRBV7-3
CDR3 protein: CASSPRGATSFPGELFF
CDR3 DNA: TGTGCCAGCAGCCCCCGGGGGGCCACCTCTTTTCCCGGGGAGCTGTTTTTT

J gene: TRBJ2-1
D gene: TRBD2
clone size: NA
V gene: TRBV19
CDR3 protein: CASSPTLTSGRRDEQFF
CDR3 DNA: TGTGCCAGTAGTCCCACTCTGACTAGCGGGAGAAGGGATGAGCAGTTCTTC

J gene: TRBJ2-3
D gene: TRBD2
clone size: NA
V gene: TRBV7-9
CDR3 protein: CASSPRTSGRMGDTQYF
CDR3 DNA: TGTGCCAGCAGCCCGAGGACTAGCGGGAGGATGGGAGATACGCAGTATTTT

J gene: TRBJ1-6
D gene: NA
clone size: NA
V gene: TRBV6-2/TRBV6-3
CDR3 protein: CASSTHRRYNSPLHF
CDR3 DNA: TGTGCCAGCAGTACACACAGGAGATATAATTCACCCCTCCACTTT

J gene: TRBJ1-6
D gene: NA
clone size: NA
V gene: TRBV15
CDR3 protein: CATSRDSGRFGSPLHF
CDR3 DNA: TGTGCCACCAGCAGAGATAGTGGCAGGTTTGGGTCACCCCTCCACTTT

J gene: TRBJ2-7
D gene: TRBD1
clone size: NA
V gene: TRBV9
CDR3 protein: CASSGGQGTYEQYF
CDR3 DNA: TGTGCCAGCAGCGGAGGACAGGGGACCTACGAGCAGTACTTC

J gene: TRBJ1-2
D gene: NA
clone size: NA
V gene: TRBV30
CDR3 protein: CAWNTPSGYTF
CDR3 DNA: TGTGCCTGGAATACCCCGAGTGGCTACACCTTC

J gene: TRBJ1-1
D gene: NA
clone size: NA
V gene: TRBV6-2/TRBV6-3
CDR3 protein: CASSGVSMNTEAFF
CDR3 DNA: TGTGCCAGCAGTGGAGTTAGTATGAACACTGAAGCTTTCTTT

J gene: TRBJ1-2
D gene: NA
clone size: once
V gene: TRBV7-6
CDR3 protein: CASSLEAGDYGYTF
CDR3 DNA: TGTGCCAGCAGCTTAGAGGCAGGGGACTATGGCTACACCTTC

J gene: TRBJ1-5
D gene: NA
clone size: once
V gene: TRBV9
CDR3 protein: CASSSTGLRNQPQHF
CDR3 DNA: TGTGCCAGCAGTTCTACAGGGTTGCGCAATCAGCCCCAGCATTTT

J gene: TRBJ2-1
D gene: TRBD1
clone size: once
V gene: TRBV12-5
CDR3 protein: CASGFTPGQGVSNEQFF
CDR3 DNA: TGTGCTAGTGGTTTTACTCCGGGACAGGGGGTTTCCAATGAGCAGTTCTTC

J gene: TRBJ1-2
D gene: NA
clone size: NA
V gene: TRBV5-1
CDR3 protein: CASSWEASGGYTF
CDR3 DNA: TGCGCCAGCAGCTGGGAGGCTTCGGGGGGCTACACCTTC

J gene: TRBJ1-5
D gene: NA
clone size: NA
V gene: TRBV6-5
CDR3 protein: CASSWNREGNQPQHF
CDR3 DNA: TGTGCCAGCAGTTGGAACAGGGAGGGCAATCAGCCCCAGCATTTT

J gene: TRBJ1-1
D gene: NA
clone size: NA
V gene: TRBV5-1
CDR3 protein: CASSQLLIGHTNTEAFF
CDR3 DNA: TGCGCCAGCAGTCAACTATTGATAGGGCATACGAACACTGAAGCTTTCTTT

J gene: TRBJ2-3
D gene: TRBD2
clone size: NA
V gene: TRBV4-2
CDR3 protein: CASKGLTGTSGDTQYF
CDR3 DNA: TGTGCCTCAAAGGGGTTGACCGGGACTAGCGGAGATACGCAGTATTTT

J gene: TRBJ2-5
D gene: NA
clone size: NA
V gene: TRBV7-9
CDR3 protein: CASSLILGGGETQYF
CDR3 DNA: TGTGCCAGCAGCTTAATCCTCGGGGGCGGGGAGACCCAGTACTTC

J gene: TRBJ1-5
D gene: NA
clone size: NA
V gene: TRBV30
CDR3 protein: CAWSEGGNQPQHF
CDR3 DNA: TGTGCCTGGAGCGAGGGCGGCAATCAGCCCCAGCATTTT

J gene: TRBJ1-2
D gene: TRBD1
clone size: NA
V gene: TRBV13
CDR3 protein: CASSLARARYRGGDGYTF
CDR3 DNA: TGTGCCAGCAGCTTAGCCCGCGCTAGGTACAGGGGAGGAGATGGCTACACCTTC

J gene: TRBJ2-7
D gene: TRBD1
clone size: NA
V gene: TRBV5-1
CDR3 protein: CASSWGQGTYEQYF
CDR3 DNA: TGCGCCAGCAGCTGGGGACAGGGAACCTACGAGCAGTACTTC

J gene: TRBJ2-4
D gene: NA
clone size: NA
V gene: TRBV12-3/TRBV12-4
CDR3 protein: CASSFRTNIQYF
CDR3 DNA: TGTGCCAGCAGTTTCCGGACGAACATTCAGTACTTC

J gene: TRBJ2-3
D gene: NA
clone size: NA
V gene: TRBV9
CDR3 protein: CASSVRLNPDTQYF
CDR3 DNA: TGTGCCAGCAGCGTACGGCTAAATCCAGATACGCAGTATTTT

J gene: TRBJ2-7
D gene: TRBD1
clone size: NA
V gene: TRBV7-2
CDR3 protein: CASSPAGTVFTLYEQYF
CDR3 DNA: TGTGCCAGCAGTCCCGCCGGGACAGTTTTCACCCTCTACGAGCAGTACTTC

J gene: TRBJ2-2
D gene: NA
clone size: NA
V gene: TRBV7-8
CDR3 protein: CASSLATNTGELFF
CDR3 DNA: TGTGCCAGCAGCTTAGCAACCAACACCGGGGAGCTGTTTTTT

J gene: TRBJ1-5
D gene: NA
clone size: NA
V gene: TRBV2
CDR3 protein: CASSESTGQYQPQHF
CDR3 DNA: TGTGCCAGCAGTGAATCGACAGGCCAATATCAGCCCCAGCATTTT

J gene: TRBJ2-5
D gene: NA
clone size: NA
V gene: TRBV4-1
CDR3 protein: CASSQDSGQETQYF
CDR3 DNA: TGCGCCAGCAGCCAGGACAGCGGGCAAGAGACCCAGTACTTC

J gene: TRBJ1-1
D gene: NA
clone size: NA
V gene: TRBV5-1
CDR3 protein: CASSLYYSMNTEAFF
CDR3 DNA: TGCGCCAGCAGCTTGTACTACAGCATGAACACTGAAGCTTTCTTT